Listed below are T cell receptor beta chains from one sample, sequenced in a study of naive and memory T cell subsets. TCRdb re-called the 5' RACE reads with MiXCR, one entry per CDR3 protein. The sample contains some 60,000 distinct CDR3 sequences, approximately 8.5% of which appear only once. These receptors were taken from a female donor in good health. The conserved cysteine and the conserved F or W are not part of the CDR3 here. The order of the fields is clone size, V gene, J gene, CDR3 protein. Clone size is given for some rows only: seen once, a few or many times, or a class if the clone is expanded.

clone size: many
V gene: TRBV3-1
J gene: TRBJ1-1
CDR3 protein: ASSQRPGPSNTEAF

clone size: .
V gene: TRBV28
J gene: TRBJ2-7
CDR3 protein: ASSVRAGGAYEQY

clone size: few
V gene: TRBV10-1
J gene: TRBJ2-7
CDR3 protein: ASSESRLRHEQY

clone size: many
V gene: TRBV12-3/TRBV12-4
J gene: TRBJ1-5
CDR3 protein: ASSLGGDGQPQH

clone size: few
V gene: TRBV10-2
J gene: TRBJ2-7
CDR3 protein: ASSELWGVTYEQY

clone size: .
V gene: TRBV11-2
J gene: TRBJ1-2
CDR3 protein: ASRAFTGTGGAYGYT

clone size: .
V gene: TRBV10-2
J gene: TRBJ1-1
CDR3 protein: ASSESSANTEAF

clone size: many
V gene: TRBV2
J gene: TRBJ2-1
CDR3 protein: ASSEFVSRRNNEQF

clone size: .
V gene: TRBV19
J gene: TRBJ1-5
CDR3 protein: ASRQQGGGGQPQH

clone size: many
V gene: TRBV28
J gene: TRBJ2-7
CDR3 protein: ASSPSTGYMYEQY

clone size: few
V gene: TRBV6-5
J gene: TRBJ1-5
CDR3 protein: ASSYLGENQPQH

clone size: few
V gene: TRBV6-2/TRBV6-3
J gene: TRBJ1-1
CDR3 protein: ASSYSISMNTEAF

clone size: .
V gene: TRBV6-1
J gene: TRBJ2-5
CDR3 protein: ASSRDRDGTQY

clone size: few
V gene: TRBV2
J gene: TRBJ2-4
CDR3 protein: ASNGLESDIQY

clone size: few
V gene: TRBV5-1
J gene: TRBJ2-1
CDR3 protein: ASSLEQGPYNEQF

clone size: .
V gene: TRBV10-3
J gene: TRBJ2-7
CDR3 protein: AISGVSSYEQY

clone size: few
V gene: TRBV13
J gene: TRBJ2-1
CDR3 protein: ASSLGQSTMNNEQF

clone size: many
V gene: TRBV28
J gene: TRBJ1-2
CDR3 protein: ASSLSTQNYGYT

clone size: many
V gene: TRBV6-4
J gene: TRBJ2-3
CDR3 protein: ASSDEAGGPDTQY

clone size: .
V gene: TRBV14
J gene: TRBJ2-1
CDR3 protein: ASSQENRIHEQF

clone size: few
V gene: TRBV21-1
J gene: TRBJ2-7
CDR3 protein: ASSLQVWAYEQY

clone size: many
V gene: TRBV4-1
J gene: TRBJ2-1
CDR3 protein: ASSQNRGTSAYNEQF

clone size: few
V gene: TRBV11-2
J gene: TRBJ1-1
CDR3 protein: ASTKGLPNTEAF

clone size: .
V gene: TRBV19
J gene: TRBJ2-3
CDR3 protein: ASSNGASTDTQY

clone size: .
V gene: TRBV7-2
J gene: TRBJ2-1
CDR3 protein: ASSSSGSEYNEQF

clone size: many
V gene: TRBV28
J gene: TRBJ1-5
CDR3 protein: ASSFRLNSNQPQH

clone size: few
V gene: TRBV28
J gene: TRBJ1-1
CDR3 protein: ASSLEGREAF

clone size: many
V gene: TRBV12-3/TRBV12-4
J gene: TRBJ1-4
CDR3 protein: ASRDPRGEKLF

clone size: .
V gene: TRBV6-5
J gene: TRBJ1-1
CDR3 protein: ASRRTVNTEAF

clone size: .
V gene: TRBV9
J gene: TRBJ2-2
CDR3 protein: ASSTSIRAGELF

clone size: .
V gene: TRBV12-3/TRBV12-4
J gene: TRBJ2-4
CDR3 protein: ASSPRDRERNIQY

clone size: few
V gene: TRBV3-1
J gene: TRBJ2-1
CDR3 protein: ASSQEYGDSYNEQF

clone size: many
V gene: TRBV7-9
J gene: TRBJ2-7
CDR3 protein: ASRGLLNYEQY

clone size: few
V gene: TRBV4-1
J gene: TRBJ2-2
CDR3 protein: ASSPLPPGGTGELF

clone size: few
V gene: TRBV20-1
J gene: TRBJ2-2
CDR3 protein: SARDDSGYTGELF

clone size: .
V gene: TRBV12-3/TRBV12-4
J gene: TRBJ2-6
CDR3 protein: ASSLARSSGRAGANVLT

clone size: many
V gene: TRBV6-5
J gene: TRBJ1-1
CDR3 protein: ASSYYFLGQGNTEAF